The sequence of this T cell receptor (beta chain) was determined in a study of T-cell reconstitution after alpha-beta-depleted transplantation in children. It was with unique molecular identifiers that the TCRbeta library was prepared. TCRdb re-called the PCR reads through MiXCR, storing one row per CDR3 protein. The sample records roughly 100,000 distinct CDR3 sequences, roughly 8% being singletons. This clonotype was counted ten times or more. V lost 0 bases and J 8 bases, leaving 10 bases between the germline ends. CDR1 and CDR2 (germline): SEHNR, FQNEAQ (reference sequence). The CDR3 spans 13 residues.

The source material was PBMCs from the stem cell graft donor, sampled from the stem cell graft. The clonotype originates from a human donor who donated a stem cell graft to a child with congenital amegakaryocytic thrombocytopenia. V usage is TRBV7-9 and J usage is TRBJ1-1; D possibly corresponds to TRBD1 (5 bases). CDR3 in DNA: TGTGCCAGCAGCTTAGCGGGGTCAGGGGAAGCTTTCTTT. Residues: CASSLAGSGEAFF. The full variable domain, completed using reference TRBV7-9 and TRBJ1-1, is DTGVSQNPRHKITKRGQNVTFRCDPISEHNRLYWYRQTLGQGPEFLTYFQNEAQLEKSRLLSDRFSAERPKGSFSTLEIQRTEQGDSAMYLCASSLAGSGEAFFGQGTRLTVV.